The clone carrying this T cell receptor beta chain was seen only once. Its antigen remains unknown. The source of the sample is a study of STAT3 mutations in large granular lymphocyte leukemia. General observations from the study: At least one immunodominant TCR beta clonotype appeared in every T-cell large granular lymphocyte leukemia patient.

CDR1 and CDR2 (germline): MNHEY, SVGAGI. The CDR3 covers 14 residues. The V segment lost 2 bases and the J segment 7 bases; nucleotides outside the gene matches: 4. Generated by immunoSEQ multiplex PCR, the TCRdb table keeps only in-frame clones and is missing some. The table includes 9,500 to 15,000 clones, 70% to 80% detected once. The receptor comes from a man aged 55 to 70 with T-cell large granular lymphocyte leukemia. Some clones in this sample may be carry-over from other donors' samples. The J gene is TRBJ2-7, the V gene TRBV6-5; the match to TRBD2 covers 11 bases. The sequencing input was peripheral blood mononuclear cells. CDR3 sequence: CASSYVAGGKEQYF. CDR3 in DNA: TGTGCCAGCAGTTACGTAGCGGGAGGGAAAGAGCAGTACTTC.